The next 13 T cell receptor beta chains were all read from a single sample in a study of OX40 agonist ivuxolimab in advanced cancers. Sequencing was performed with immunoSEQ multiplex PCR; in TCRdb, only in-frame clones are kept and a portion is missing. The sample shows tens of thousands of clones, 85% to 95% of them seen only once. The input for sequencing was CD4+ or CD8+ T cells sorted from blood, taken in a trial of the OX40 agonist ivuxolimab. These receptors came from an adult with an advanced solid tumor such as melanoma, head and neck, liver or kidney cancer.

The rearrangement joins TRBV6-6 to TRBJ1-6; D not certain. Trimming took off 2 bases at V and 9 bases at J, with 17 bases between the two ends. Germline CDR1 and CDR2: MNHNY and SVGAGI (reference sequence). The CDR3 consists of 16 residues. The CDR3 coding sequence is TGTGCCAGCAGTTACGGCGCAGGATTTGAGGGTTCACCCCTCCACTTT. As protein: CASSYGAGFEGSPLHF.

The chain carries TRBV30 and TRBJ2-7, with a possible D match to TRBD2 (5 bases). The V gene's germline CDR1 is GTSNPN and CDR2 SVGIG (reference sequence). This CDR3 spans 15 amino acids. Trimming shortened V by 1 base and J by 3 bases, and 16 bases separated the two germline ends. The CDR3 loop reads CAWSAPQSGDYEQYF. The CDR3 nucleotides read TGTGCCTGGAGTGCACCTCAAAGCGGCGACTACGAGCAGTACTTC.

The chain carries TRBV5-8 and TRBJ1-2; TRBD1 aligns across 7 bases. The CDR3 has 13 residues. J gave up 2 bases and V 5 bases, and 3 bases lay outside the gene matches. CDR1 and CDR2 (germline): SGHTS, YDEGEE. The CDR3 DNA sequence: TGTGCCAGCAGTATGACAGGGAACTATGGCTACACCTTC. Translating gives CASSMTGNYGYTF.

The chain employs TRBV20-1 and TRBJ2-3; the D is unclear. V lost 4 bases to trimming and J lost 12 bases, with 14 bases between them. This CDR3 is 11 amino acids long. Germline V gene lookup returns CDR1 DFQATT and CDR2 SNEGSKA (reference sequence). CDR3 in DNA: TGCAGTGCTATTCCCGGAACTACTCAGTATTTT. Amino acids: CSAIPGTTQYF.

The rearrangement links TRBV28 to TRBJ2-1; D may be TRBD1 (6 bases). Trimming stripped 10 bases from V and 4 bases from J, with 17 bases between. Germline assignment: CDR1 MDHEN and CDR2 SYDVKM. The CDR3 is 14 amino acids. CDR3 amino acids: CATIQGSIYNEQFF. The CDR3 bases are TGTGCCACCATACAGGGATCCATATACAATGAGCAGTTCTTC.

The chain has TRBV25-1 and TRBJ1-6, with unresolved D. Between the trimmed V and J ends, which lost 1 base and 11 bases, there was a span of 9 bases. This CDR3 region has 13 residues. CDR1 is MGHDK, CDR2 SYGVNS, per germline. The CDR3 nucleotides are TGTGCCAGCAGTGAATTGGAGGGTACACCCCTCCACTTT. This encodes CASSELEGTPLHF.

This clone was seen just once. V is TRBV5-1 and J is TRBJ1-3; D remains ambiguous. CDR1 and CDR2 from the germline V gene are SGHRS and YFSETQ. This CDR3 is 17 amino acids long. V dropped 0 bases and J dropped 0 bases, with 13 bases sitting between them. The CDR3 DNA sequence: TGCGCCAGCAGCTTGGAGGGCAGCAATTACTCTGGAAACACCATATATTTT. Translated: CASSLEGSNYSGNTIYF. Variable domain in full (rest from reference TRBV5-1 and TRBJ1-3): KAGVTQTPRYLIKTRGQQVTLSCSPISGHRSVSWYQQTPGQGLQFLFEYFSETQRNKGNFPGRFSGRQFSNSRSEMNVSTLELGDSALYLCASSLEGSNYSGNTIYFGEGSWLTVV.

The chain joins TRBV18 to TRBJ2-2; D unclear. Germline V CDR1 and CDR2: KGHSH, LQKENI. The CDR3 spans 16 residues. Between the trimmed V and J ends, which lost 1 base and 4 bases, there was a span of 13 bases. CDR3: CASSPLQTGTTGELFF. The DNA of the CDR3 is TGTGCCAGCTCACCACTTCAGACCGGAACCACCGGGGAGCTGTTTTTT.

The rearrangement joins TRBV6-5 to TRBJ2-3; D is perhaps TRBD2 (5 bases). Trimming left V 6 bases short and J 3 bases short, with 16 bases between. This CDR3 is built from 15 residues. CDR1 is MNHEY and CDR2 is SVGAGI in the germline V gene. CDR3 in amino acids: CASRRTEGKTDTQYF. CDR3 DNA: TGTGCCAGCAGAAGGACCGAGGGTAAAACAGATACGCAGTATTTT.

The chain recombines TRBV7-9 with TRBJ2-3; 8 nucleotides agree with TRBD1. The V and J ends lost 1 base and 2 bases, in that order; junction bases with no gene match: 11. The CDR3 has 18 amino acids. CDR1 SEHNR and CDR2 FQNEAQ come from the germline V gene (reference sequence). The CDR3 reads CASSLVGRQGRFTDTQYF. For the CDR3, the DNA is TGTGCCAGCAGCTTAGTAGGGAGACAGGGGAGATTCACAGATACGCAGTATTTT.

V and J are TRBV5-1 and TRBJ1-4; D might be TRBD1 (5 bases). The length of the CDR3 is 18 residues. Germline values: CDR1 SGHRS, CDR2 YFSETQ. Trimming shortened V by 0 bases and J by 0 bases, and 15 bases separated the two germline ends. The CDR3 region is CASSLGVWGLATNEKLFF. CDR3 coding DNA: TGCGCCAGCAGCTTGGGGGTTTGGGGACTTGCAACTAATGAAAAACTGTTTTTT.

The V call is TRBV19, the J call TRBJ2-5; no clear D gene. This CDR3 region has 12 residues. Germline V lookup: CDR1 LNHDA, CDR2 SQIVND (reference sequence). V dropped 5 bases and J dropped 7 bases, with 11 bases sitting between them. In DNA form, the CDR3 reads TGTGCCAGTAGTCCCCTTCCCCCGACCCAGTACTTC. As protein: CASSPLPPTQYF.

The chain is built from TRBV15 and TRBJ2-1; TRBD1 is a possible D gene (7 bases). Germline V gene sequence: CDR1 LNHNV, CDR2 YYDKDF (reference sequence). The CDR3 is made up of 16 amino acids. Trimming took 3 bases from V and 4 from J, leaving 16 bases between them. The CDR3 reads CATSRDPTGTYNEQFF. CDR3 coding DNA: TGTGCCACCAGCAGGGACCCGACAGGGACTTACAATGAGCAGTTCTTC.